The next 9 T cell receptor beta chains were all read from a single sample in a study of cytomegalovirus exposure and HLA in healthy donors. The assay was immunoSEQ multiplex PCR, and TCRdb's table has in-frame clones only and misses some. The table shows 150,000 to 200,000 clones, with over 80% occurring only once. Sequenced material: PBMCs. The receptors were gathered from a young man in good health and CMV-seropositive.

V usage is TRBV25-1 and J usage is TRBJ1-4, with D maybe TRBD1 (5 bases). There are 15 residues in the CDR3. V was clipped by 5 bases and J by 8 bases, with 18 bases between them. Looked up from germline, CDR1 is MGHDK and CDR2 is SYGVNS. The CDR3 here is CASSHQTGGKEKLFF. CDR3 DNA: TGTGCCAGCAGTCACCAGACGGGGGGAAAGGAAAAACTGTTTTTT.

The J gene is TRBJ2-1, the V gene TRBV5-1, with 12 bases lining up with TRBD2. The CDR3 covers 16 residues. J was trimmed by 3 bases and V by 4 bases; bases with no gene match: 5. The germline V gene encodes CDR1 SGHRS and CDR2 YFSETQ. As DNA, the CDR3 is TGCGCCAGCAGCCGGACTAGCGGGGTCTACTACAATGAGCAGTTCTTC. Translation: CASSRTSGVYYNEQFF.

A remark on this clone: Sequence at one end of the junction differs from germline and may be a read error. This chain uses TRBV4-3 with TRBJ2-1, with 9 bases lining up with TRBD2. The CDR3 extends over 21 amino acids. CDR1 and CDR2 from the germline V gene are LGHNA and YSLEER. The CDR3 is CASSQALYPGEGTSSDNEQFF. For the CDR3, the DNA is TGCGCCAGCAGCCAAGCTCTATACCCAGGAGAAGGGACTAGCTCCGACAATGAGCAGTTCTTC.

V usage is TRBV6-5 and J usage is TRBJ1-6; a possible D gene is TRBD1 (5 bases). Per the germline V gene, CDR1 is MNHEY and CDR2 is SVGAGI. The length of the CDR3 is 15 residues. The V and J ends lost 5 bases and 5 bases respectively, with 13 bases between them. CDR3 sequence reads: CASSQTGVDNSPLHF. The CDR3 DNA sequence: TGTGCCAGCAGTCAAACGGGGGTTGATAATTCACCCCTCCACTTT.

The chain links TRBV9 to TRBJ2-3; 9 bases are a match to TRBD1. V lost 4 bases to trimming and J lost 6 bases; unmatched junction nucleotides: 15. Looked up from germline, CDR1 is SGDLS and CDR2 is YYNGEE. The CDR3 is 17 residues long. The DNA for the CDR3 is TGTGCCAGCAGCCCAGAGTTCCGGGACAGGGAGGTGGATACGCAGTATTTT. Its protein is CASSPEFRDREVDTQYF.

CDR3 residues: CASSPRTGYNEQFF. Here the CDR3 DNA reads TGTGCCAGCAGCCCGAGGACAGGTTACAATGAGCAGTTCTTC. This chain links TRBV7-2 with TRBJ2-1; 7 nucleotides align to TRBD1. Losses at the gene ends were 5 bases for V and 4 bases for J; bases not matched to a gene: 5. Germline-derived CDR1 and CDR2 are SGHTA and FQGNSA. The CDR3 is 14 residues long.

This chain uses TRBV19 with TRBJ2-7; TRBD1 aligns across 7 bases. Germline lookup yields CDR1 LNHDA and CDR2 SQIVND (reference sequence). J was trimmed by 0 bases and V by 6 bases; bases with no gene match: 8. The CDR3 has 15 residues. CDR3 DNA sequence: TGTGCCAGTAGCTCCAGGGGGTCCCCCTCCTACGAGCAGTACTTC. Translating gives CASSSRGSPSYEQYF.

This chain uses TRBV7-2 with TRBJ2-5, with D perhaps TRBD1 (5 bases). There are 13 residues in the CDR3. Germline V gene sequence: CDR1 SGHTA, CDR2 FQGNSA. Trimming cost V 2 bases and J 4 bases, with 8 bases left between them. CDR3 DNA: TGTGCCAGCAGCTTAAGGGGTACAGAGACCCAGTACTTC. Translation: CASSLRGTETQYF.

The chain recombines TRBV10-1 with TRBJ2-1, with a tentative D call TRBD2 (5 bases). The germline V and J ends were trimmed by 0 bases and 8 bases, with 11 bases remaining between them. Germline-derived CDR1 and CDR2 are WNHNN and SYGVQD (reference sequence). CDR3 length: 14 amino acids. CDR3 DNA: TGCGCCAGCAGTGAGTCGTTCGGGGTGGATGAGCAGTTCTTC. Translating it yields CASSESFGVDEQFF.